In its sample, the clone carrying this T cell receptor beta chain was seen many times. The antigen remains undetermined. Stated time point: persistent/refractory GD, antithyroid drugs over 5 years with positive TRAb. Generation of the TCR library employed RNA extracted from PBMCs. The CDR3 is 15 residues long. Looked up from germline, CDR1 is SNHLY and CDR2 is FYNNEI. Trimming took 4 bases from V and 2 from J; bases not matched to a gene: 6. The data stem from a study of regulatory T cells in long-lasting Graves disease. Construction of TCR beta libraries relied on iRepertoire HTBI primers and on Arm-PCR targeting CDR3 regions. In the original processing: In the combined samples, 62 TRBV and 14 to 15 TRBJ segments were identified. TCRdb processed the multiplex PCR reads anew with MiXCR; each CDR3 protein has one entry. Clone size and V and J calls follow TCRdb, not the original study. Altogether 450,000 or so distinct CDR3 sequences are present, approximately 23% being singletons, with the ten largest covering around 13%.

Notes on the study in general: Persistent disease favored TRBV28, TRBJ1-2 and TRBJ2-5.

The V call is TRBV2, the J call TRBJ1-2; 8 positions match TRBD1. The source is a female donor with Graves disease. Sequenced here: peripheral blood mononuclear cells (PBMCs), sampled when the disease was refractory, from a patient treated with antithyroid drugs. CDR3 nucleotide sequence: TGTGCCAGCAGTGCGACAGGGGAAACGAACTATGGCTACACCTTC. It yields the protein CASSATGETNYGYTF.